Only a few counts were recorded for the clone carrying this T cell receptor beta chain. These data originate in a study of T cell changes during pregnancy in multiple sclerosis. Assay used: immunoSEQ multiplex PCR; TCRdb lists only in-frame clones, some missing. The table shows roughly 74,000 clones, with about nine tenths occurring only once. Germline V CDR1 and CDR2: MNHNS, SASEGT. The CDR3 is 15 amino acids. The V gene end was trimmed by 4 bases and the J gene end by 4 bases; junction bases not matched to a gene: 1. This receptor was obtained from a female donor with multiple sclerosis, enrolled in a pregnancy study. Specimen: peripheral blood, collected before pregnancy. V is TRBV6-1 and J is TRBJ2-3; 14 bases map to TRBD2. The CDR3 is CASSGLAGGPDTQYF. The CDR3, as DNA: TGTGCCAGCAGTGGACTAGCGGGAGGGCCAGATACGCAGTATTTT.